This TCR beta chain comes out of a study of neurological immune-mediated disorders. Study-wide points: The most TCR clonal expansion was seen in HTLV-1-associated myelopathy, whereas the least was seen in multiple sclerosis, below the level in healthy controls. Across subjects, expanded clones had no CDR3 amino acid sequences in common, pointing to private repertoires in all groups.

The CDR3 has 16 amino acids. V dropped 4 bases and J dropped 2; count of bases not matched to a gene: 9. CDR1 and CDR2 from the germline V gene are KGHSY and FQNENV. This clonotype was found many times. Antigen: not known. Every sequencing run produced over 160 million TCR-beta sequences, and the sequences from any one run covered 15-18 subjects. MiXCR, run by TCRdb on the 5' RACE reads, gives a single entry per CDR3 protein. Here the sample spans some 60,000 distinct CDR3 sequences, under 4.5% being singletons. Sequenced input: PBMCs. V usage is TRBV16 and J usage is TRBJ1-1; 8 positions agree with TRBD1. The TCR originated in a woman younger than 45 with multiple sclerosis. CDR3 in DNA: TGTGCCAGCAGCCGACCGGACAGGGAAGGTAACACTGAAGCTTTCTTT. The encoded protein is CASSRPDREGNTEAFF.